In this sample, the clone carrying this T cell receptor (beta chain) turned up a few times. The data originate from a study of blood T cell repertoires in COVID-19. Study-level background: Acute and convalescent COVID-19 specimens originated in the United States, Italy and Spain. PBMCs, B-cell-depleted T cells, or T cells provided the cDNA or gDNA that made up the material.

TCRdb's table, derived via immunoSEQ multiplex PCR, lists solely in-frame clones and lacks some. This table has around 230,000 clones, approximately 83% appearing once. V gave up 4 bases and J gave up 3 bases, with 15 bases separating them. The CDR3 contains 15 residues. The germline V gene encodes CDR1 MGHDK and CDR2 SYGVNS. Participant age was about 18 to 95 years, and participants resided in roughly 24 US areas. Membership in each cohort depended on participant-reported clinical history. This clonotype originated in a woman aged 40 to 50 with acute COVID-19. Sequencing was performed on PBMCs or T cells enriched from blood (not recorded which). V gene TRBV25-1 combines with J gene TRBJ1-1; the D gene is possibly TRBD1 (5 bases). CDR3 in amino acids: CASSAVAGPHTEAFF. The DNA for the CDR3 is TGTGCCAGCAGTGCCGTAGCGGGACCCCACACTGAAGCTTTCTTT.